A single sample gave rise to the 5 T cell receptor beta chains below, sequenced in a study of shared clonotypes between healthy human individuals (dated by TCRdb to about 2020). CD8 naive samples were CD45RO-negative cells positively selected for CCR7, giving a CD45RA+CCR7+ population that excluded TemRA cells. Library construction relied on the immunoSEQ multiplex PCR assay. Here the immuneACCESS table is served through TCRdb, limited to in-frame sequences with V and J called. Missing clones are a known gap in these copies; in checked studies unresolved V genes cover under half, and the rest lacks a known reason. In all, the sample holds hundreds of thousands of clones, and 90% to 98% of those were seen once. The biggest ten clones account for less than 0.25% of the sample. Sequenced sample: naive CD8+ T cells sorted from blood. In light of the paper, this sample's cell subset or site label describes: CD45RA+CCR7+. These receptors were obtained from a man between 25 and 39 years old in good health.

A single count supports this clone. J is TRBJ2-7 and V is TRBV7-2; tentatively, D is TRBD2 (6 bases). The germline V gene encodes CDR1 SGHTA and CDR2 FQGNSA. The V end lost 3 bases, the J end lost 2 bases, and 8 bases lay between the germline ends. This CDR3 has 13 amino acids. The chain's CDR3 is CASSFREPYEQYF. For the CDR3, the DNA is TGTGCCAGCAGCTTCCGGGAGCCCTACGAGCAGTACTTC.

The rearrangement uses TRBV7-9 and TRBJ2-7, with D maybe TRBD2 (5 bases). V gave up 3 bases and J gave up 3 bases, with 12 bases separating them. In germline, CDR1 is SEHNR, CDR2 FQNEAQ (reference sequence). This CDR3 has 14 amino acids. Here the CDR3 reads CASSFSSGIYEQYF. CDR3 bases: TGTGCCAGCAGCTTTTCATCGGGAATCTACGAGCAGTACTTC.

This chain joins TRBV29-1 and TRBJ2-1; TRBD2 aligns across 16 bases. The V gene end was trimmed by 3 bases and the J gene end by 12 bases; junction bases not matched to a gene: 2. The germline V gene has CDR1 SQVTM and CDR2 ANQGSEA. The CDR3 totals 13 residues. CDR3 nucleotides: TGCAGCGTTGAGGGACTAGCGGGAGGGGCGCAGTTCTTC. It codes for CSVEGLAGGAQFF.

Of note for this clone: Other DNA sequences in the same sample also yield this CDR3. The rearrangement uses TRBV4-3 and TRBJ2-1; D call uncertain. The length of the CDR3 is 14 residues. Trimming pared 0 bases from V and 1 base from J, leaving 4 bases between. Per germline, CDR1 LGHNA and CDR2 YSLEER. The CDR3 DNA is TGCGCCAGCAGCCAAGACCGTTCCTACAATGAGCAGTTCTTC. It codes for CASSQDRSYNEQFF.

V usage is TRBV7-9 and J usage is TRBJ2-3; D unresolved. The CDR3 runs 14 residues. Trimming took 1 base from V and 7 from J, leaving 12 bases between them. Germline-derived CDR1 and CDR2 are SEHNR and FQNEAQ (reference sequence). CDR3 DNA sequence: TGTGCCAGCAGCTTAGTTCGAGGAAAGTATACGCAGTATTTT. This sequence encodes CASSLVRGKYTQYF.